What follows are 26 T cell receptor beta chains derived from one specimen sequenced in a study of immune evolution from preneoplasia to lung adenocarcinoma. Repertoires were generated with immunoSEQ multiplex PCR, while TCRdb's copy carries only in-frame clones and drops some. The sample has some 14,000 clones; more than 80% are singletons. Sequencing was done on a sample of FFPE minimally invasive lung adenocarcinoma tissue. The source is a person aged 70 to 79 with lung adenocarcinoma.

The chain employs TRBV7-9 and TRBJ2-7; no definite D call. Trimming cost V 5 bases and J 2 bases, with 16 bases left between them. The germline V gene has CDR1 SEHNR and CDR2 FQNEAQ (reference sequence). The CDR3 contains 15 residues. The CDR3, as DNA: TGTGCCAGCAGCCAAGACTGGGGTATCCCCTACGAGCAGTACTTC. Protein: CASSQDWGIPYEQYF.

This clone has only one observation. The gene calls are TRBV15 and TRBJ1-1; D unclear. This CDR3 region has 14 residues. Trimming removed 1 base from V and 1 base from J, with 7 bases in between. The germline CDR1 and CDR2 sequences are LNHNV and YYDKDF (reference sequence). The CDR3 protein is CATSRVYGNTEAFF. The DNA of the CDR3 is TGTGCCACCAGCAGAGTATACGGGAACACTGAAGCTTTCTTT.

The genes are TRBV28 and TRBJ2-5; no definite D call. Germline V gene data show CDR1 as MDHEN and CDR2 as SYDVKM. The length of the CDR3 is 11 residues. Deletions cut 8 bases from V and 5 bases from J, with 9 bases between. The CDR3 sequence is CASVERETQYF. CDR3 in DNA: TGTGCCAGCGTAGAGAGGGAGACCCAGTACTTC.

This clone was seen just once. This chain connects TRBV7-9 to TRBJ2-7; 9 positions match TRBD1. Germline CDR1 is SEHNR and CDR2 is FQNEAQ (reference sequence). J lost 5 bases, V lost 5 bases, and 13 bases had no gene match. This CDR3 has 16 residues. The CDR3 spells CASSRAGTGRGNEQYF. CDR3 DNA: TGTGCCAGCAGCCGGGCCGGGACAGGGCGAGGGAACGAGCAGTACTTC.

The chain couples TRBV11-2 to TRBJ2-1, with 9 bases that match TRBD2. The CDR3 runs to 15 residues. Per germline, CDR1 SGHAT and CDR2 FQNNGV. The junction had 5 bases not matched to a gene; V was cut back by 3 bases and J by 5 bases. The CDR3 sequence: CASSFVLAGNNEQFF. In DNA, the CDR3 is TGTGCCAGCAGCTTTGTACTAGCGGGTAACAATGAGCAGTTCTTC. The variable domain in full, with the rest retrieved from reference TRBV11-2 and TRBJ2-1, is EAGVAQSPRYKIIEKRQSVAFWCNPISGHATLYWYQQILGQGPKLLIQFQNNGVVDDSQLPKDRFSAERLKGVDSTLKIQPAKLEDSAVYLCASSFVLAGNNEQFFGPGTRLTVL.

The V gene is TRBV10-1, the J gene TRBJ2-1; a possible D gene is TRBD2 (5 bases). V shed 4 bases and J shed 7 bases, with 17 bases lying between them. The V gene's germline CDR1 is WNHNN and CDR2 SYGVQD (reference sequence). The CDR3 totals 15 residues. CDR3 coding DNA: TGCGCCAGCAGTGCGACTAAGCCCTCGGGGAATGAGCAGTTCTTC. This translates into CASSATKPSGNEQFF.

The rearrangement links TRBV10-1 to TRBJ1-1; D is undetermined. The CDR3 is 12 amino acids. The V end lost 3 bases, the J end lost 2 bases, and 4 bases lay between the germline ends. Per germline, CDR1 WNHNN and CDR2 SYGVQD (reference sequence). The CDR3 loop is CASSDPNTEAFF. Written as DNA, the CDR3 is TGCGCCAGCAGTGACCCCAACACTGAAGCTTTCTTT.

The chain uses TRBV5-1 and TRBJ2-2, with D possibly called TRBD1 or TRBD2 (6 bases each). This CDR3 is 15 amino acids long. Germline values: CDR1 SGHRS, CDR2 YFSETQ. V lost 2 bases, J lost 3 bases, and 11 bases lay in between. The chain's CDR3 is CASSLRGPDTGELFF. CDR3 sequence (DNA): TGCGCCAGCAGCTTACGGGGGCCTGACACCGGGGAGCTGTTTTTT.

This clone has a handful of counts. This rearrangement joins TRBV30 to TRBJ2-7, with TRBD1 as a possible D gene (5 bases). The CDR3 is 14 amino acids. Trimming took off 3 bases at V and 2 bases at J, with 14 bases between the two ends. Germline V gene data show CDR1 as GTSNPN and CDR2 as SVGIG (reference sequence). DNA for the CDR3: TGTGCCTGGAGGCCCTTGACAGTAACCTACGAGCAGTACTTC. Translated: CAWRPLTVTYEQYF.

This clone rates as medium-sized. V and J are TRBV9 and TRBJ2-7, with 16 positions matching TRBD2. Germline CDR1 is SGDLS and CDR2 is YYNGEE. The CDR3 runs to 17 residues. V lost 4 bases and J lost 3; bases outside the gene matches: 7. The DNA for the CDR3 is TGTGCCAGCAGCCCGGGACTAGCGGGAGGGCCCCTCTACGAGCAGTACTTC. This sequence encodes CASSPGLAGGPLYEQYF.

V gene TRBV27 combines with J gene TRBJ2-7; D unresolved. This CDR3 contains 13 residues. Germline lookup yields CDR1 MNHEY and CDR2 SMNVEV (reference sequence). With 0 bases removed from V and 5 bases from J, the gap between germline ends came to 8 bases. CDR3 sequence: CASSLSRNHEQYF. CDR3 in DNA: TGTGCCAGCAGTTTATCGCGAAACCACGAGCAGTACTTC.

This clone was recorded once. The chain links TRBV7-8 to TRBJ2-7; D might be TRBD1 or TRBD2, each matching 5 bases. Germline V gene data show CDR1 as SGHVS and CDR2 as FQNEAQ. CDR3 length: 14 amino acids. Trimming stripped 5 bases from V and 0 bases from J, with 11 bases between. The DNA for the CDR3 is TGTGCCAGCAGCCCGAGGGACCACTCCTACGAGCAGTACTTC. It yields the protein CASSPRDHSYEQYF.

This chain joins TRBV7-3 and TRBJ2-2; 8 nucleotides agree with TRBD2. Germline assignment: CDR1 SGHTA and CDR2 FQGTGA. The CDR3 is 15 amino acids. Trimming at V came to 5 bases and at J to 2 bases, leaving 4 bases not matched to a gene. The CDR3 spells CASSPTSGNTGELFF. The CDR3 DNA is TGTGCCAGCAGCCCCACTAGCGGAAACACCGGGGAGCTGTTTTTT.

This clone was picked up a small number of times. The rearrangement uses TRBV2 and TRBJ1-2; 8 bases are shared with TRBD1. V was pared by 6 bases and J by 7 bases, with 7 bases of the junction left unmatched. The CDR3 spans 13 residues. The germline V gene has CDR1 SNHLY and CDR2 FYNNEI. CDR3 amino acids: CASRGQVSSGYTF. The CDR3 nucleotides are TGTGCCAGCAGGGGACAGGTGTCCTCTGGCTACACCTTC. Using reference TRBV2 and TRBJ1-2 for the parts outside the CDR3, the full variable domain is EPEVTQTPSHQVTQMGQEVILRCVPISNHLYFYWYRQILGQKVEFLVSFYNNEISEKSEIFDDQFSVERPDGSNFTLKIRSTKLEDSAMYFCASRGQVSSGYTFGSGTRLTVV.

As DNA, the CDR3 is TGTGCCTGGAGTCCGGGCCTATTAGAAGGAAACACCATATATTTT. Translation gives CAWSPGLLEGNTIYF. V usage is TRBV30 and J usage is TRBJ1-3; no clear D. Germline loops: CDR1 GTSNPN, CDR2 SVGIG (reference sequence). The CDR3 extends over 15 amino acids. V was clipped by 2 bases and J by 4 bases, with 15 bases between them.

The V call is TRBV11-3, the J call TRBJ2-5; no clear D. Trimming took 0 bases from V and 4 from J, leaving 6 bases between them. Germline V gene data show CDR1 as SGHNT and CDR2 as YENEEA. The CDR3 is 13 residues long. CDR3 coding DNA: TGTGCCAGCAGCTTAGAGGGGTCAGAGACCCAGTACTTC. This gives the protein CASSLEGSETQYF.

The chain combines TRBV28 with TRBJ2-7, with D tentatively TRBD2 (6 bases). This CDR3 has 14 amino acids. Trimming pared 2 bases from V and 3 bases from J, leaving 11 bases between. Germline CDR1 and CDR2: MDHEN and SYDVKM. Here the CDR3 reads CASSLTGVDYEQYF. DNA of the CDR3: TGTGCCAGCAGTTTAACGGGGGTGGACTACGAGCAGTACTTC.

There are a few counts of this clone. CDR3 nucleotides: TGTGCCAGCAGCTTAGACGGGACAGGGGCCTTTCATGAAGCTTTCTTT. Its translation: CASSLDGTGAFHEAFF. The chain combines TRBV7-9 with TRBJ1-1; 10 bases map to TRBD1. The ends lost 1 base at V and 7 bases at J; junction bases unmatched: 9. CDR1 is SEHNR, CDR2 FQNEAQ, per germline (reference sequence). CDR3 length: 16 residues. Full variable domain (missing parts from reference TRBV7-9 and TRBJ1-1): DTGVSQNPRHKITKRGQNVTFRCDPISEHNRLYWYRQTLGQGPEFLTYFQNEAQLEKSRLLSDRFSAERPKGSFSTLEIQRTEQGDSAMYLCASSLDGTGAFHEAFFGQGTRLTVV.

The chain links TRBV30 to TRBJ2-7; no clear D gene. This CDR3 comprises 11 residues. The V end was cut by 0 bases, the J end by 4 bases, with 4 bases between. Germline-derived CDR1 and CDR2 are GTSNPN and SVGIG (reference sequence). The CDR3, as DNA: TGTGCCTGGAGTGTACGATACGAGCAGTACTTC. This gives the protein CAWSVRYEQYF. Full variable domain (missing parts from reference TRBV30 and TRBJ2-7): SQTIHQWPATLVQPVGSPLSLECTVEGTSNPNLYWYRQAAGRGLQLLFYSVGIGQISSEVPQNLSASRPQDRQFILSSKKLLLSDSGFYLCAWSVRYEQYFGPGTRLTVT.

This clone occurred a few times. The chain uses TRBV19 and TRBJ2-1; 7 positions match TRBD1. The CDR3 length is 14 residues. Germline loops: CDR1 LNHDA, CDR2 SQIVND (reference sequence). V shed 4 bases, J shed 8 bases, and the junction held 8 bases outside the gene matches. The CDR3, as DNA: TGTGCCAGTAGTAGGACAGGTGGAGCCTATGAGCAGTTCTTC. Residues: CASSRTGGAYEQFF.

The chain links TRBV5-6 to TRBJ1-2, with D unclear. The CDR3 is made up of 13 amino acids. Trimming stripped 0 bases from V and 2 bases from J, with 5 bases between. The V gene's germline CDR1 is SGHDT and CDR2 YYEEEE. The CDR3 coding sequence is TGTGCCAGCAGCTTGGGGGAAAACTATGGCTACACCTTC. Translated: CASSLGENYGYTF.

The chain couples TRBV29-1 to TRBJ1-1, with 7 bases matching TRBD1. The CDR3 loop spans 12 amino acids. J was trimmed by 5 bases and V by 5 bases; bases with no gene match: 5. Germline loops: CDR1 SQVTM, CDR2 ANQGSEA. CDR3 loop: CSVRAGQTEAFF. CDR3 sequence (DNA): TGCAGCGTTCGGGCGGGACAGACTGAAGCTTTCTTT.

By sample fraction, this clone is medium-sized. The chain carries TRBV29-1 and TRBJ2-2, with D uncertain. CDR3 size: 11 residues. Trimming stripped 6 bases from V and 4 bases from J, with 6 bases between. The germline V gene encodes CDR1 SQVTM and CDR2 ANQGSEA. CDR3 nucleotides: TGCAGCGTCGGAATCACCGGGGAGCTGTTTTTT. This translates into CSVGITGELFF.

The chain links TRBV30 to TRBJ1-6; D is unresolved. There are 17 residues in the CDR3. Per germline, CDR1 GTSNPN and CDR2 SVGIG (reference sequence). Trimming pared 0 bases from V and 1 base from J, leaving 13 bases between. The CDR3 loop reads CAWSVRGSRSYNSPLHF. Written as DNA, the CDR3 is TGTGCCTGGAGTGTGCGGGGATCGCGGTCCTATAATTCACCCCTCCACTTT.

This chain joins TRBV9 and TRBJ1-5; D might be TRBD1 (5 bases). This CDR3 comprises 15 residues. V lost 4 bases and J lost 4, with 15 bases in between. Germline CDR1 and CDR2: SGDLS and YYNGEE. CDR3 in amino acids: CASSPGTGVNQPQHF. CDR3 in DNA: TGTGCCAGCAGCCCCGGCACGGGGGTGAATCAGCCCCAGCATTTT.

The gene calls are TRBV7-9 and TRBJ1-1; D not certain. The V gene lost 5 bases and the J gene lost 1 base, with 8 bases spanning the gap. Germline V CDR1 and CDR2: SEHNR, FQNEAQ (reference sequence). The CDR3 totals 13 residues. The CDR3 loop reads CASSKHANTEAFF. The DNA for the CDR3 is TGTGCCAGCAGCAAACATGCGAACACTGAAGCTTTCTTT.